The sequence of this T cell receptor beta chain was determined in a study of beta chain features in type 1 diabetes. Study overall: Regarding age, gender and cell yields, patients proved similar to healthy donors.

The ends were cut back, 2 bases at V and 2 bases at J, with 0 bases in the middle. The CDR3 consists of 11 residues. CDR1 and CDR2 from the germline V gene are LGHNT and FRNRAP. A note on this clone: The antigen is undetermined.

Reverse transcribing all isolated RNA meant expressed TCRB transcripts were sequenced. Data came from immunoSEQ multiplex PCR; TCRdb stores just in-frame clones and leaves some out. Among about 700,000 clones listed, around an eighth were seen once. Study outcomes and limitations: Comparison showed that naive, central memory and Treg TCRB repertoires appeared more similar among patients than among healthy donors. Possibly, sequencing cDNA over-represented cells that had high TCR expression levels. Moderate but significant shortening of TCRB CDR3s was recorded in all four CD4+ subsets from Type 1 diabetes patients. The study left unresolved whether HLA type influences TCRB rearrangement.

The sequence derives from a young man with type 1 diabetes. Sequencing was performed on naive CD4+ T cells from blood. The V call is TRBV12-5, the J call TRBJ1-2; D is undetermined. The CDR3 sequence is CASGLNYGYTF. The CDR3 DNA is TGTGCTAGTGGTTTGAACTATGGCTACACCTTC.